These T cell receptor beta chains were read from a single sample in a study of vaccination effects on CD4 cells after COVID-19. Which antigens these TCRs recognize remains unknown. Profiling relied on immunoSEQ multiplex PCR, and the TCRdb table lists in-frame clones only, not all of them. The table records about 54,000 clones, more than 60% of them present only once. This specimen consisted of CD4+ T cells from PBMCs cultured with SARS-CoV-2 spike peptides, obtained before COVID-19 vaccination. These TCRs come from a human donor who received a COVID-19 vaccine. Both conserved end residues are part of each CDR3. The D gene is left open where the match is weak. Only part of the rows carry a size: once, few, many, or a class if the clone is expanded.

TRBJ2-1	TRBD1	-	TRBV6-1	TGTGCCAGCAGTGAAGCGGGTTGGGGACAGGGAGACAATGAGCAGTTCTTC	CASSEAGWGQGDNEQFF
TRBJ1-1	TRBD1	-	TRBV19	TGTGCCAGTAGTATCAGGGGGCCTGAAGCTTTCTTT	CASSIRGPEAFF
TRBJ1-1	TRBD1	few	TRBV18	TGTGCCAGCTCACCAGGGACAGGAAATCACCGGATTGAAGCTTTCTTT	CASSPGTGNHRIEAFF
TRBJ1-4	TRBD1	-	TRBV12-3/TRBV12-4	TGTGCCAGCAGTTTATCTACAGGGGGTCGGGGGTTTTTT	CASSLSTGGRGFF
TRBJ2-7	-	-	TRBV30	TGTGCCTGGAGTTTGGGCTACGAGCAGTACTTC	CAWSLGYEQYF
TRBJ2-1	-	-	TRBV5-5	TGTGCCAGCAGCATCAACAATGAGCAGTTCTTC	CASSINNEQFF
TRBJ2-1	TRBD1	-	TRBV19	TGTGCCAGTAGTTTAGGACAGGGCGCCTACAATGAGCAGTTCTTC	CASSLGQGAYNEQFF
TRBJ2-7	TRBD1	-	TRBV2	TGTGCCAGCTCATACCGGGACAGGGTAGGGTACGAGCAGTACTTC	CASSYRDRVGYEQYF
TRBJ1-2	-	-	TRBV4-2	TGTGCCAGCAGCCGAGCATCGGCGTCGTACTATGGCTACACCTTC	CASSRASASYYGYTF
TRBJ1-5	-	few	TRBV2	TGTGCCAGCAGTGAAGCGCTGAGGCAGGGCGGTCAGCCCCAGCATTTT	CASSEALRQGGQPQHF